This entry lists 6 T cell receptor beta chains sequenced from one sample in a study of shared clonotypes between healthy human individuals. The protocol was immunoSEQ multiplex PCR, while the TCRdb copy is restricted to in-frame clones and leaves out a portion. The repertoire holds roughly 700,000 clones, with roughly 87% as singletons. Input material: memory CD8+ T cells from PBMCs. Subset specified: CD45RO+ cells pooled with CCR7-negative TemRA cells. The receptors were sampled from a man aged 18 to 30 in good health. Some clones in this sample may be carry-over from other donors' samples.

This chain joins TRBV7-2 and TRBJ2-1, with no clear D. The germline V and J ends were trimmed by 5 bases and 0 bases, with 8 bases remaining between them. From germline, CDR1 is SGHTA and CDR2 FQGNSA. The CDR3 is 14 residues long. CDR3 protein: CASSPGDSYNEQFF. The CDR3 nucleotides read TGTGCCAGCAGCCCTGGGGACTCCTACAATGAGCAGTTCTTC. The whole variable domain, remainder taken from reference TRBV7-2 and TRBJ2-1, is GAGVSQSPSNKVTEKGKDVELRCDPISGHTALYWYRQSLGQGLEFLIYFQGNSAPDKSGLPSDRFSAERTGGSVSTLTIQRTQQEDSAVYLCASSPGDSYNEQFFGPGTRLTVL.

The chain links TRBV18 to TRBJ1-2, with 9 bases that match TRBD1. Germline CDR1 and CDR2: KGHSH and LQKENI. V lost 3 bases to trimming and J lost 6 bases; unmatched junction nucleotides: 11. The CDR3 length is 16 residues. In DNA form, the CDR3 reads TGTGCCAGCTCACCTACATTCACCAGACAGGGGGATGGCTACACCTTC. It yields the protein CASSPTFTRQGDGYTF. The full variable domain, rest sourced from reference TRBV18 and TRBJ1-2, is NAGVMQNPRHLVRRRGQEARLRCSPMKGHSHVYWYRQLPEEGLKFMVYLQKENIIDESGMPKERFSAEFPKEGPSILRIQQVVRGDSAAYFCASSPTFTRQGDGYTFGSGTRLTVV.

This sequence joins TRBV11-2 and TRBJ2-1; possibly TRBD1 for D (6 bases). The V gene lost 1 base and the J gene lost 9 bases, with 25 bases spanning the gap. CDR1 and CDR2 from the germline V gene are SGHAT and FQNNGV. The CDR3 covers 18 residues. Here the CDR3 reads CASSLAPRTANKRGEQFF. CDR3 sequence (DNA): TGTGCCAGCAGCTTAGCCCCCCGGACAGCGAATAAAAGGGGTGAGCAGTTCTTC.

There are many counts of this clone. Other DNA sequences in the same sample also yield this CDR3. The chain couples TRBV9 to TRBJ2-3; D uncertain. CDR1 is SGDLS, CDR2 YYNGEE, per germline. Between the trimmed V and J ends, which lost 4 bases and 1 base, there was a span of 13 bases. The CDR3 has 15 amino acids. The CDR3 DNA reads TGTGCCAGCAGCCCCGTACGAACGGGCACAGATACGCAGTATTTT. It codes for CASSPVRTGTDTQYF.

The V and J genes are TRBV27 and TRBJ2-1; TRBD1 aligns across 9 bases. The germline V gene has CDR1 MNHEY and CDR2 SMNVEV (reference sequence). The CDR3 has 15 amino acids. The ends lost 2 bases at V and 12 bases at J; junction bases unmatched: 11. CDR3 DNA sequence: TGTGCCAGCAGTTTAAGGGACAGGGTCCACTTTGGGCAGTTCTTC. Its translation: CASSLRDRVHFGQFF.

The chain uses TRBV27 and TRBJ2-1, with D possibly matching TRBD1 (6 bases). Germline loops: CDR1 MNHEY, CDR2 SMNVEV (reference sequence). V was cut by 8 bases and J by 0 bases, with 14 bases left in between. This CDR3 is 15 amino acids long. The CDR3 sequence is CASSLRDNSYNEQFF. The CDR3 nucleotides read TGTGCCAGCTCCCTCCGGGACAACTCCTACAATGAGCAGTTCTTC.